This TCR beta chain was sequenced in a study of shared clonotypes between healthy human individuals. Germline V lookup: CDR1 PRHDT, CDR2 FYEKMQ (reference sequence). J was trimmed by 4 bases and V by 3 bases; bases with no gene match: 9. The CDR3 has 16 residues. Sorted-subset replicate PCRs used 200 ng DNA, approximately 30,000 T cell genomes. Clones were sequenced by immunoSEQ multiplex PCR, and TCRdb holds only the in-frame ones, with some missing. Of hundreds of thousands of clones listed, about 74% are singletons. V usage is TRBV13 and J usage is TRBJ2-7; 10 positions agree with TRBD2. Sequencing was done on a sample of memory CD4+ T cells sorted from blood. Subset noted: CD45RA-negative fraction. The source of this sequence is a woman aged 30 to 39 in good health. CDR3 region: CASSFLASGRSYEQYF. For the CDR3, the DNA is TGTGCCAGCAGCTTCCTAGCTAGCGGGAGAAGTTACGAGCAGTACTTC. Full variable domain (outside the CDR3, taken from reference TRBV13 and TRBJ2-7): AAGVIQSPRHLIKEKRETATLKCYPIPRHDTVYWYQQGPGQDPQFLISFYEKMQSDKGSIPDRFSAQQFSDYHSELNMSSLELGDSALYFCASSFLASGRSYEQYFGPGTRLTVT.